This paragraph covers one TCR beta chain sequence. This clonotype was picked up many times. Its antigen is unknown. Base qualities were left out, and no much larger clone turns up one base away. TCRdb names Illumina HiSeq 1500 as the instrument used. TCRdb took the public reads, trimmed them with fastp at Q25, ran MiXCR for clone calling and kept in-frame beta chains. Rows with a matching CDR3 protein are joined into one entry that keeps the most common DNA and genes. This sample gives roughly 87,000 distinct CDR3 sequences in total; about 31% of them show up just once. Together, the top ten hold roughly 71% of the sample. The data belong to a study of T cell repertoires in cytomegalovirus infection (dated by TCRdb to between 2018 and 2021). About the investigation overall: Peptide stimulations targeted recently identified HLA-C-restricted CMV epitopes, whose presentation resists viral immunomodulation, together with well-studied HLA-B-restricted epitopes. Because public TCR beta signatures pointed to carriage of CMV infection together with the matching HLA type, the HLA type of each donor mattered for the analysis.

The research as a whole found: The ex vivo response was dominated by HLA-C-restricted CMV-specific TCR beta clonotypes, which also provided the single most frequent clonotype in two of eight donors. Cumulative frequency of public TCR beta family members discriminated carriers of CMV infection plus the relevant HLA type in this cohort and an independent 352-donor cohort.

What this sample's treatment or condition label stands for: in vitro stimulation with specific CMV peptide epitopes to enrich CMV-specific T cells. CDR1 and CDR2, per the germline V gene (reference sequence), are SEHNR and FQNEAQ. Trimming costs V 5 bases and J 0 bases, and their ends lie 11 bases apart. The CDR3, cysteine through phenylalanine, is 15 amino acids long. The only DNA kept is the CDR3, 45 bases in frame from the first base. This TCR came from a human donor in good health (CMV status not recorded). Some clones in this sample may be carry-over from other donors' samples. The sample consisted of CD8+ T cells from cultured PBMCs, taken from culture after CMV antigen stimulation. The sequence is built from TRBV7-9 and TRBJ2-1; the D region possibly corresponds to TRBD2 (5 bases align). The CDR3 region reads CASSPPGSSYNEQFF. The DNA is TGTGCCAGCAGCCCCCCGGGGAGCTCCTACAATGAGCAGTTCTTC.